The 15 T cell receptor beta chains in this list originate from one sample, sequenced in a study of T cell responses to AZD1222 COVID-19 vaccine. Data came from immunoSEQ multiplex PCR; TCRdb stores just in-frame clones and leaves some out. The repertoire holds about 84,000 clones, with 70% to 90% as singletons. The source was peripheral blood, collected on day 0 of AZD1222 vaccination. Source of these receptors: an adult in good health.

This clone showed up just once. The chain carries TRBV9 and TRBJ2-3; a possible D gene is TRBD1 (5 bases). Germline V lookup: CDR1 SGDLS, CDR2 YYNGEE. CDR3 length: 15 residues. V lost 3 bases to trimming and J lost 6 bases, with 17 bases between them. CDR3 nucleotides: TGTGCCAGCAGCGGGAGACAGTCCTACGAGGATACGCAGTATTTT. Protein sequence: CASSGRQSYEDTQYF.

The V and J genes are TRBV4-1 and TRBJ1-4, with D hard to call. Germline assignment: CDR1 MGHRA and CDR2 YSYEKL. The CDR3 covers 16 residues. V gave up 0 bases and J gave up 6 bases, with 14 bases separating them. The CDR3 loop is CASSQERALSDEKLFF. In nucleotides, the CDR3 is TGCGCCAGCAGCCAAGAAAGGGCCTTATCGGATGAAAAACTGTTTTTT.

This clone has just one count. The chain links TRBV7-8 to TRBJ2-1; D not resolved. The V gene's germline CDR1 is SGHVS and CDR2 FQNEAQ. V was pared by 0 bases and J by 0 bases, with 6 bases between. This CDR3 is built from 15 residues. CDR3: CASSLAESSYNEQFF. The CDR3 DNA is TGTGCCAGCAGCTTAGCGGAAAGCTCCTACAATGAGCAGTTCTTC.

The CDR3 is CSVPGTATSGANVLTF. CDR3 nucleotide sequence: TGCAGCGTTCCCGGGACAGCAACCTCTGGGGCCAACGTCCTGACTTTC. The V and J genes are TRBV29-1 and TRBJ2-6, with TRBD1 matching 7 bases. This CDR3 comprises 16 residues. The J segment lost 0 bases and the V segment lost 5 bases, leaving 7 bases of the junction unmatched. Germline CDR1 is SQVTM and CDR2 is ANQGSEA.

V usage is TRBV19 and J usage is TRBJ2-5; D perhaps matches TRBD1 (5 bases). V was trimmed by 10 bases and J by 7 bases, leaving 10 bases between them. Germline V gene data show CDR1 as LNHDA and CDR2 as SQIVND (reference sequence). The CDR3 length is 10 residues. CDR3 region: CATLRGTQYF. DNA of the CDR3: TGTGCCACCTTAAGGGGGACCCAGTACTTC. Combining the CDR3 with reference TRBV19 and TRBJ2-5 gives the whole variable domain DGGITQSPKYLFRKEGQNVTLSCEQNLNHDAMYWYRQDPGQGLRLIYYSQIVNDFQKGDIAEGYSVSREKKESFPLTVTSAQKNPTAFYLCATLRGTQYFGPGTRLLVL.

This chain connects TRBV5-4 to TRBJ2-1; 12 bases agree with TRBD2. The CDR3 extends over 17 amino acids. Germline V gene data show CDR1 as SGHNT and CDR2 as YYREEE (reference sequence). J was trimmed by 4 bases and V by 4 bases; bases with no gene match: 9. The CDR3, as DNA: TGTGCCAGCAGCAAGCCGACTAGCGGGAGCCAATACAATGAGCAGTTCTTC. Translation gives CASSKPTSGSQYNEQFF.

V is TRBV18 and J is TRBJ1-5; 10 nucleotides match TRBD1. Losses at the gene ends were 1 base for V and 4 bases for J; bases not matched to a gene: 7. Germline lookup yields CDR1 KGHSH and CDR2 LQKENI. CDR3 length equals 17 residues. The CDR3 bases are TGTGCCAGCTCACCACTGGGACAGGGGATAGAAAATCAGCCCCAGCATTTT. Its protein product is CASSPLGQGIENQPQHF.

The chain recombines TRBV5-6 with TRBJ1-1; D is possibly TRBD1 (5 bases). The CDR3 runs to 15 residues. Germline CDR1 is SGHDT and CDR2 is YYEEEE. V lost 1 base and J 3 bases, leaving 13 bases between the germline ends. CDR3 in DNA: TGTGCCAGCAGCTTGAGGGGACCCGGGGACACTGAAGCTTTCTTT. Protein product: CASSLRGPGDTEAFF.

This clone came up a few times. This rearrangement joins TRBV19 to TRBJ1-5, with TRBD1 matching 7 bases. Germline-derived CDR1 and CDR2 are LNHDA and SQIVND (reference sequence). The CDR3 is 14 residues long. The V segment lost 8 bases and the J segment 4 bases; nucleotides outside the gene matches: 8. The CDR3 DNA follows: TGTGCCAGTGGACGACAGGGTAGGAATCAGCCCCAGCATTTT. This translates into CASGRQGRNQPQHF.

The chain recombines TRBV6-5 with TRBJ2-7; D perhaps matches TRBD2 (6 bases). Trimming left V 8 bases short and J 5 bases short, with 19 bases between. This CDR3 has 14 amino acids. Germline values: CDR1 MNHEY, CDR2 SVGAGI. CDR3 region: CASGRRRAGHEQYF. CDR3 DNA: TGTGCCAGCGGGCGACGGAGGGCAGGGCACGAGCAGTACTTC.

V usage is TRBV6-5 and J usage is TRBJ1-1; D is ambiguous. Germline V lookup: CDR1 MNHEY, CDR2 SVGAGI. The CDR3 sequence is 10 residues long. V was pared by 6 bases and J by 4 bases, with 3 bases between. CDR3 protein: CASRSTEAFF. CDR3 in DNA: TGTGCCAGCAGGAGCACTGAAGCTTTCTTT.

This clone was detected only once. DNA of the CDR3: TGTGCCAGCAGTTATGCTCGCAAGCCTAGCAATCAGCCCCAGCATTTT. Translated: CASSYARKPSNQPQHF. The rearrangement joins TRBV6-2 or TRBV6-3 to TRBJ1-5; no firm D call. The V end was cut by 3 bases, the J end by 0 bases, with 12 bases between. The germline gives CDR1 MNHEY, CDR2 SVGEGT. This CDR3 is 16 amino acids long.

The chain is built from TRBV30 and TRBJ1-6; D unresolved. Germline CDR1 GTSNPN, CDR2 SVGIG (reference sequence). CDR3 length: 15 residues. The V gene lost 3 bases and the J gene lost 0 bases, with 9 bases spanning the gap. The CDR3 loop reads CAWRGPTSYNSPLHF. CDR3 nucleotides: TGTGCCTGGAGGGGTCCCACCTCCTATAATTCACCCCTCCACTTT.

This clone has a handful of counts. CDR3 sequence (DNA): TGTGCCAGCAGCTTCCGGGACCCAGAGACCCAGTACTTC. Protein: CASSFRDPETQYF. The V call is TRBV9, the J call TRBJ2-5, with D tentatively TRBD1 or TRBD2 (5 bases each). The CDR3 covers 13 residues. V gave up 4 bases and J gave up 4 bases, with 11 bases separating them. The germline V gene has CDR1 SGDLS and CDR2 YYNGEE.

This rearrangement joins TRBV29-1 to TRBJ1-1; D perhaps matches TRBD1 (5 bases). CDR3 size: 12 residues. CDR1 is SQVTM, CDR2 ANQGSEA, per germline. The V end lost 2 bases, the J end lost 5 bases, and 9 bases lay between the germline ends. As DNA, the CDR3 is TGCAGCGTTGAATCGGGGGGGACTGAAGCTTTCTTT. Translating it yields CSVESGGTEAFF.